This T cell receptor beta chain was recovered during a study of cytomegalovirus exposure and HLA in healthy donors. Study-level points and caveats: The study labeled more than 150 TCR beta chains cytomegalovirus-associated. A missense DCLRE1C variant was associated with V- and J-gene trimming of TCR beta chains in a later analysis, and an independent cohort replicated the association. Most TCR beta V segments were productive about 87% or about 30% of the time in an earlier analysis.

The germline gives CDR1 SEHNR, CDR2 FQNEAQ (reference sequence). The CDR3 loop spans 18 amino acids. Trimming cost V 1 base and J 5 bases; bases outside gene matches: 12. Concerning this clone: Its cognate antigen is unknown.

PCR employed 60 Vbeta and 13 Jbeta primers. TCRdb's copy holds only in-frame clones and misses some; the assay was immunoSEQ multiplex PCR. The sample includes approximately 180,000 clones, around 84% of them seen just once. The TCR was taken from a woman under 30 in good health and CMV-seronegative. The sequencing sample was made of PBMCs. The J gene is TRBJ2-1, the V gene TRBV7-9, with 9 nucleotides matching TRBD2. Here the CDR3 DNA reads TGTGCCAGCAGCTTAGAGAGCGCGGGAGGGCGTCCGGACAATGAGCAGTTCTTC. As protein: CASSLESAGGRPDNEQFF.